This TCR beta chain stems from a study of a mutant IDH1 vaccine in newly diagnosed glioma. Across the whole study: Earlier care involved radiotherapy, temozolomide, or both, and the majority received both. Week 35 brought visit V12, which was followed by visit V13 at week 47.

Per the germline V gene, CDR1 is SGHRS and CDR2 is YFSETQ. With 8 bases clipped from V and 0 bases from J, the junction kept 3 bases outside the gene matches. This CDR3 is built from 13 residues. The protocol was immunoSEQ multiplex PCR, while the TCRdb copy is restricted to in-frame clones and leaves out a portion. The sample lists tens of thousands of clones, about 80% occurring once. In regard to this clone: What it recognizes is unknown.

Time point indicated: week 47, end of study. Doses comprised 300 ug of mutant IDH1 20-mer peptide each, plus topical imiquimod. The sequence was collected from a young man with glioma. The V gene is TRBV5-1, the J gene TRBJ1-1; the match to TRBD1 covers 8 bases. The sequencing here drew on PBMCs, taken from a glioma patient whose treatment included an IDH1 peptide vaccine. CDR3 region: CASRQGLNTEAFF. CDR3 bases: TGCGCCAGTCGACAGGGGTTGAACACTGAAGCTTTCTTT.